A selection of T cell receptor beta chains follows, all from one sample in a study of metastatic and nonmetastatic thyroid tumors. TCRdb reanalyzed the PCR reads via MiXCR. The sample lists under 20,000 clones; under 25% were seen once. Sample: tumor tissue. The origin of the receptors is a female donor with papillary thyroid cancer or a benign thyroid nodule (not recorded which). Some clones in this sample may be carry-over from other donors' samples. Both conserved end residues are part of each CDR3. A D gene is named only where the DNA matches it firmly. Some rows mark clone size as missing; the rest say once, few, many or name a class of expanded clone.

cdr3_aa: CASSFGGRANEQYF; cdr3_nt: TGTGCCAGCAGTTTTGGGGGGAGGGCTAACGAGCAGTACTTC; v_call: TRBV27; cdr3_length: 14; d_call: TRBD2; j_call: TRBJ2-7; clone_size: many
cdr3_aa: CASSSGTSGNEQFF; cdr3_nt: TGTGCCAGCAGCTCCGGGACTAGCGGCAATGAGCAGTTCTTC; v_call: TRBV7-9; cdr3_length: 14; d_call: TRBD2; j_call: TRBJ2-1; clone_size: NA
cdr3_aa: CASSNTGSTVGEQFF; cdr3_nt: TGTGCCAGCAGTAATACTGGCTCCACGGTCGGTGAGCAGTTCTTC; v_call: TRBV12-3/TRBV12-4; cdr3_length: 15; d_call: NA; j_call: TRBJ2-1; clone_size: many
cdr3_aa: CASSLLGGEKLFF; cdr3_nt: TGTGCCAGCAGTTTACTCGGGGGTGAAAAACTGTTTTTT; v_call: TRBV12-3/TRBV12-4; cdr3_length: 13; d_call: NA; j_call: TRBJ1-4; clone_size: few
cdr3_aa: CASSQVLAGVDGELFF; cdr3_nt: TGCGCCAGCAGCCAAGTACTAGCGGGAGTGGACGGGGAGCTGTTTTTT; v_call: TRBV4-1; cdr3_length: 16; d_call: TRBD2; j_call: TRBJ2-2; clone_size: many
cdr3_aa: CASSLRSASGSYEQYF; cdr3_nt: TGCGCCAGCAGCTTGCGAAGCGCTAGCGGATCCTACGAGCAGTACTTC; v_call: TRBV5-1; cdr3_length: 16; d_call: TRBD2; j_call: TRBJ2-7; clone_size: NA
cdr3_aa: CASSLTRPEREYF; cdr3_nt: TGCGCCAGCAGCTTGACCCGACCTGAGCGGGAGTACTTC; v_call: TRBV5-1; cdr3_length: 13; d_call: NA; j_call: TRBJ2-7; clone_size: NA
cdr3_aa: CASSYSIRSPLHF; cdr3_nt: TGTGCCAGCAGTTACTCGATAAGGTCACCCCTCCACTTT; v_call: TRBV6-5; cdr3_length: 13; d_call: NA; j_call: TRBJ1-6; clone_size: NA
cdr3_aa: CASSPRLVITDTQYF; cdr3_nt: TGTGCCAGCAGCCCTAGACTAGTCATTACAGATACGCAGTATTTT; v_call: TRBV11-2; cdr3_length: 15; d_call: NA; j_call: TRBJ2-3; clone_size: many
cdr3_aa: CASSLEGIRGQPQHF; cdr3_nt: TGTGCCAGCAGCCTGGAGGGTATTCGCGGTCAGCCCCAGCATTTT; v_call: TRBV7-9; cdr3_length: 15; d_call: NA; j_call: TRBJ1-5; clone_size: NA
cdr3_aa: CASSLVGGTTDTQYF; cdr3_nt: TGCGCCAGCAGCTTGGTCGGGGGTACCACAGATACGCAGTATTTT; v_call: TRBV5-1; cdr3_length: 15; d_call: NA; j_call: TRBJ2-3; clone_size: many
cdr3_aa: CATSVPNYGYTF; cdr3_nt: TGTGCCACCTCGGTCCCTAACTATGGCTACACCTTC; v_call: TRBV28; cdr3_length: 12; d_call: NA; j_call: TRBJ1-2; clone_size: medium-sized
cdr3_aa: CASSQEVDQPQHF; cdr3_nt: TGTGCCAGCAGCCAAGAGGTTGATCAGCCCCAGCATTTT; v_call: TRBV4-2; cdr3_length: 13; d_call: NA; j_call: TRBJ1-5; clone_size: many
cdr3_aa: CASQVTGQETQYF; cdr3_nt: TGTGCCTCCCAAGTAACGGGTCAAGAGACCCAGTACTTC; v_call: TRBV5-5; cdr3_length: 13; d_call: NA; j_call: TRBJ2-5; clone_size: many
cdr3_aa: CASRTPRGTSGSGRLEQYF; cdr3_nt: TGTGCCAGTAGGACCCCCAGGGGGACTAGCGGGTCAGGACGCCTCGAGCAGTACTTC; v_call: TRBV19; cdr3_length: 19; d_call: TRBD2; j_call: TRBJ2-7; clone_size: many
cdr3_aa: CASSRTEGNSPLHF; cdr3_nt: TGTGCCAGTAGTAGGACTGAAGGAAATTCACCCCTCCACTTT; v_call: TRBV19; cdr3_length: 14; d_call: NA; j_call: TRBJ1-6; clone_size: NA
cdr3_aa: CASSDSEQADTQYF; cdr3_nt: TGTGCCAGCAGTGACTCGGAACAGGCAGATACGCAGTATTTT; v_call: TRBV6-4; cdr3_length: 14; d_call: NA; j_call: TRBJ2-3; clone_size: few
cdr3_aa: CASSVNEQYF; cdr3_nt: TGTGCCAGCAGTGTGAACGAGCAGTACTTC; v_call: TRBV2; cdr3_length: 10; d_call: NA; j_call: TRBJ2-7; clone_size: many
cdr3_aa: CASSLAFGSGYTF; cdr3_nt: TGTGCCAGCAGCTTAGCGTTCGGGTCTGGCTACACCTTC; v_call: TRBV7-8; cdr3_length: 13; d_call: NA; j_call: TRBJ1-2; clone_size: medium-sized
cdr3_aa: CASSIDRVSGSGYTF; cdr3_nt: TGTGCCAGTAGTATAGATCGTGTGTCAGGGTCCGGCTACACCTTC; v_call: TRBV19; cdr3_length: 15; d_call: NA; j_call: TRBJ1-2; clone_size: many
cdr3_aa: CSASSDRGRSTF; cdr3_nt: TGCAGTGCTAGTTCGGACAGGGGAAGGTCCACCTTC; v_call: TRBV20-1; cdr3_length: 12; d_call: TRBD1; j_call: TRBJ1-2; clone_size: many
cdr3_aa: CASSQAWGSPGELFF; cdr3_nt: TGCGCCAGCAGCCAGGCCTGGGGAAGTCCCGGGGAGCTGTTTTTT; v_call: TRBV4-3; cdr3_length: 15; d_call: NA; j_call: TRBJ2-2; clone_size: many
cdr3_aa: CASSQRQGRSYEQYF; cdr3_nt: TGTGCCAGCAGCCAGCGACAGGGAAGGTCCTACGAGCAGTACTTC; v_call: TRBV7-2; cdr3_length: 15; d_call: TRBD1; j_call: TRBJ2-7; clone_size: NA
cdr3_aa: CASSLDSSYEQYF; cdr3_nt: TGTGCCAGCAGCTTAGACAGCTCCTACGAGCAGTACTTC; v_call: TRBV7-8; cdr3_length: 13; d_call: NA; j_call: TRBJ2-7; clone_size: NA
cdr3_aa: CASSQAQEDPTGEQYF; cdr3_nt: TGTGCCAGCAGTCAGGCACAGGAGGACCCCACGGGGGAGCAGTACTTC; v_call: TRBV11-2; cdr3_length: 16; d_call: NA; j_call: TRBJ2-7; clone_size: NA
cdr3_aa: CASSRSLNTEAFF; cdr3_nt: TGTGCCAGCAGTCGCTCTCTGAACACTGAAGCTTTCTTT; v_call: TRBV27; cdr3_length: 13; d_call: NA; j_call: TRBJ1-1; clone_size: NA
cdr3_aa: CASSQLAGEDEQYF; cdr3_nt: TGTGCCAGCAGCCAGCTAGCGGGGGAAGACGAGCAGTACTTC; v_call: TRBV11-2; cdr3_length: 14; d_call: TRBD2; j_call: TRBJ2-7; clone_size: NA
cdr3_aa: CASSETGRELFF; cdr3_nt: TGCGCCAGCAGCGAAACAGGTCGGGAGCTGTTTTTT; v_call: TRBV5-1; cdr3_length: 12; d_call: NA; j_call: TRBJ2-2; clone_size: many
cdr3_aa: CASSIGYQVGVGYTGELFF; cdr3_nt: TGTGCCAGTAGTATTGGGTATCAGGTGGGAGTTGGGTACACCGGGGAGCTGTTTTTT; v_call: TRBV19; cdr3_length: 19; d_call: NA; j_call: TRBJ2-2; clone_size: NA
cdr3_aa: CASSELSRATKAFF; cdr3_nt: TGTGCCAGCAGTGAATTAAGCAGAGCAACTAAAGCTTTCTTT; v_call: TRBV2; cdr3_length: 14; d_call: NA; j_call: TRBJ1-1; clone_size: many
cdr3_aa: CASTLAWGDRVVQPQHF; cdr3_nt: TGTGCCAGCACCTTAGCGTGGGGGGACAGGGTGGTTCAGCCCCAGCATTTT; v_call: TRBV28; cdr3_length: 17; d_call: TRBD1; j_call: TRBJ1-5; clone_size: few
cdr3_aa: CASSLASGANNEQFF; cdr3_nt: TGTGCCAGCAGCTTAGCTAGCGGGGCTAACAATGAGCAGTTCTTC; v_call: TRBV7-2; cdr3_length: 15; d_call: TRBD2; j_call: TRBJ2-1; clone_size: many
cdr3_aa: CASISPLEREASSYEQYF; cdr3_nt: TGTGCCAGCATCTCCCCTCTGGAGCGGGAGGCCAGCTCCTACGAGCAGTACTTC; v_call: TRBV11-1; cdr3_length: 18; d_call: TRBD2; j_call: TRBJ2-7; clone_size: NA
cdr3_aa: CASSPGTSGNLQETQYF; cdr3_nt: TGTGCCAGCAGCCCTGGGACTAGCGGCAACCTCCAAGAGACCCAGTACTTC; v_call: TRBV5-4; cdr3_length: 17; d_call: TRBD2; j_call: TRBJ2-5; clone_size: few
cdr3_aa: CASSLQLGQGTYEQYF; cdr3_nt: TGTGCCAGCAGCCTCCAACTGGGACAGGGAACCTACGAGCAGTACTTC; v_call: TRBV28; cdr3_length: 16; d_call: TRBD1; j_call: TRBJ2-7; clone_size: NA
cdr3_aa: CASSEVGRWDIQYF; cdr3_nt: TGTGCCAGCAGTGAAGTGGGACGGTGGGACATTCAGTACTTC; v_call: TRBV2; cdr3_length: 14; d_call: NA; j_call: TRBJ2-4; clone_size: many
cdr3_aa: CASSHGRGGFYNEQFF; cdr3_nt: TGTGCCAGCAGTCACGGGAGAGGAGGCTTTTACAATGAGCAGTTCTTC; v_call: TRBV7-6; cdr3_length: 16; d_call: NA; j_call: TRBJ2-1; clone_size: many
cdr3_aa: CASSQRLGTSGAPYEQYF; cdr3_nt: TGTGCCAGCAGCCAAAGATTGGGGACTAGCGGAGCCCCTTACGAGCAGTACTTC; v_call: TRBV4-2; cdr3_length: 18; d_call: TRBD2; j_call: TRBJ2-7; clone_size: few
cdr3_aa: CASSPTGSPYEQYF; cdr3_nt: TGTGCCAGCAGCCCGACAGGGTCACCCTACGAGCAGTACTTC; v_call: TRBV7-2; cdr3_length: 14; d_call: TRBD1; j_call: TRBJ2-7; clone_size: NA
cdr3_aa: CASSQSGFGNYGYTF; cdr3_nt: TGTGCCAGCAGCCAATCGGGGTTCGGGAACTACGGCTACACCTTC; v_call: TRBV7-8; cdr3_length: 15; d_call: NA; j_call: TRBJ1-2; clone_size: few
cdr3_aa: CASTPGLGLAALGDNEQFF; cdr3_nt: TGTGCCAGCACCCCCGGGTTGGGACTAGCGGCCCTCGGGGACAATGAGCAGTTCTTC; v_call: TRBV6-2/TRBV6-3; cdr3_length: 19; d_call: TRBD2; j_call: TRBJ2-1; clone_size: medium-sized
cdr3_aa: CASKPYDRGSGEQYF; cdr3_nt: TGCGCCAGCAAACCTTACGACAGGGGCAGCGGCGAGCAGTACTTC; v_call: TRBV5-1; cdr3_length: 15; d_call: TRBD1; j_call: TRBJ2-7; clone_size: many
cdr3_aa: CATSKHGARGEQYF; cdr3_nt: TGTGCCACCAGCAAACATGGCGCCAGGGGCGAGCAGTACTTC; v_call: TRBV15; cdr3_length: 14; d_call: NA; j_call: TRBJ2-7; clone_size: NA
cdr3_aa: CASRRGGISYNEQFF; cdr3_nt: TGTGCCAGCAGGAGGGGAGGGATCTCCTACAATGAGCAGTTCTTC; v_call: TRBV12-3/TRBV12-4; cdr3_length: 15; d_call: TRBD2; j_call: TRBJ2-1; clone_size: few
cdr3_aa: CASTPGLEMRNEQFF; cdr3_nt: TGTGCCAGCACCCCGGGACTAGAGATGAGAAATGAGCAGTTCTTC; v_call: TRBV9; cdr3_length: 15; d_call: TRBD2; j_call: TRBJ2-1; clone_size: many
cdr3_aa: CASSPPSGSSHEQYF; cdr3_nt: TGTGCCAGCAGCCCCCCTAGCGGGAGTTCCCACGAGCAGTACTTC; v_call: TRBV6-2/TRBV6-3; cdr3_length: 15; d_call: TRBD2; j_call: TRBJ2-7; clone_size: many
cdr3_aa: CAWSPNPGTSGAPYEQYF; cdr3_nt: TGTGCCTGGAGTCCAAATCCCGGGACTAGCGGAGCCCCTTACGAGCAGTACTTC; v_call: TRBV30; cdr3_length: 18; d_call: TRBD2; j_call: TRBJ2-7; clone_size: NA
cdr3_aa: CASSLVGTDFLTF; cdr3_nt: TGTGCCAGCAGCTTGGTGGGGACAGACTTCCTGACTTTC; v_call: TRBV5-6; cdr3_length: 13; d_call: TRBD1; j_call: TRBJ2-6; clone_size: many
cdr3_aa: CASSPDHGGGMDNEQFF; cdr3_nt: TGTGCCAGCAGCCCAGACCATGGGGGGGGAATGGACAATGAGCAGTTCTTC; v_call: TRBV9; cdr3_length: 17; d_call: TRBD2; j_call: TRBJ2-1; clone_size: medium-sized
cdr3_aa: CASSAGAAYNEQFF; cdr3_nt: TGTGCCAGCAGTGCAGGGGCCGCCTACAATGAGCAGTTCTTC; v_call: TRBV27; cdr3_length: 14; d_call: NA; j_call: TRBJ2-1; clone_size: many